This TCR beta chain was captured by sequencing in a study of T-cell reconstitution after alpha-beta-depleted transplantation in children. This clonotype was observed at least ten times. CDR3 length equals 13 residues. Per germline, CDR1 SNHLY and CDR2 FYNNEI. Trimming took 9 bases from V and 3 from J, leaving 14 bases between them. Construction of the TCRbeta library involved unique molecular identifiers. TCRdb ran MiXCR on the PCR reads and lists one entry per CDR3 protein. The sample comprises about 240,000 distinct CDR3 sequences, around 12% of which are singletons, and roughly 2.6% rests with the top ten.

The sample in question was PBMCs from the stem cell graft donor, obtained from the stem cell graft. The rearrangement joins TRBV2 to TRBJ1-1; tentative D call: TRBD1 (5 bases). This sequence was found in a human donor who donated a stem cell graft to a child with acute lymphoblastic leukemia. As DNA, the CDR3 is TGTGCCAGGACTGCCGTGGGGGACACTGAAGCTTTCTTT. Translating it yields CARTAVGDTEAFF. Filled out from reference TRBV2 and TRBJ1-1, the complete variable domain reads EPEVTQTPSHQVTQMGQEVILRCVPISNHLYFYWYRQILGQKVEFLVSFYNNEISEKSEIFDDQFSVERPDGSNFTLKIRSTKLEDSAMYFCARTAVGDTEAFFGQGTRLTVV.